These T cell receptor beta chains were read from a single sample in a study of blood T cell repertoires in COVID-19. TCRdb's table, derived via immunoSEQ multiplex PCR, lists solely in-frame clones and lacks some. The table shows hundreds of thousands of clones, with approximately 87% occurring only once. What was sequenced was peripheral blood. These receptors were collected from a woman aged 70-85 years with active or convalescent COVID-19. Each CDR3 is given without its conserved first and last residue. The size of a clone is reported for some rows only, either as once, few or many, or as a class for expanded clones.

size: .; V: TRBV7-2; J: TRBJ2-7; CDR3: ASSLGSGPYYEQY
size: .; V: TRBV7-2; J: TRBJ1-1; CDR3: ASSRWSQGNTEAF
size: .; V: TRBV25-1; J: TRBJ2-1; CDR3: ASSDSRRDEQF
size: once; V: TRBV28; J: TRBJ1-3; CDR3: ASRGTVSGNTIY
size: .; V: TRBV5-1; J: TRBJ2-3; CDR3: ASSLSGSPRSDTQY
size: .; V: TRBV27; J: TRBJ2-7; CDR3: ASRKTSGPTYEQY
size: .; V: TRBV15; J: TRBJ1-2; CDR3: ATSAFQGGGYT
size: .; V: TRBV5-1; J: TRBJ1-3; CDR3: ASSRGQPSSGNTIY
size: .; V: TRBV11-2; J: TRBJ2-7; CDR3: ASTQDREGLGQY
size: .; V: TRBV7-8; J: TRBJ1-2; CDR3: ASSPLRVPVPNVYGYT
size: .; V: TRBV18; J: TRBJ2-1; CDR3: ASSPRDRENNEQF
size: .; V: TRBV11-2; J: TRBJ2-7; CDR3: ASSRLSGSSYEQY
size: .; V: TRBV12-3/TRBV12-4; J: TRBJ2-5; CDR3: ASSLRQETQY
size: .; V: TRBV7-6; J: TRBJ1-2; CDR3: ASSLAGTGGNYGYT
size: .; V: TRBV5-1; J: TRBJ2-1; CDR3: ASSWEENEQF
size: .; V: TRBV19; J: TRBJ1-5; CDR3: ASTARDQPQH
size: .; V: TRBV4-3; J: TRBJ2-3; CDR3: ASSQEAGGRSDTQY
size: .; V: TRBV10-3; J: TRBJ2-2; CDR3: AISENSGELF
size: .; V: TRBV28; J: TRBJ1-1; CDR3: ASSARLGRATEAF
size: few; V: TRBV7-9; J: TRBJ2-5; CDR3: ASKKGGEETQY
size: .; V: TRBV6-5; J: TRBJ1-5; CDR3: ASSRHLSNQPQH
size: .; V: TRBV11-2; J: TRBJ1-2; CDR3: ASSSQGANGYT
size: .; V: TRBV11-2; J: TRBJ1-1; CDR3: ASSLTVNTEAF
size: .; V: TRBV3-1/TRBV3-2; J: TRBJ2-2; CDR3: ASSQDSGGAAGELF
size: .; V: TRBV19; J: TRBJ1-1; CDR3: ATRADMNTEAF
size: few; V: TRBV10-1; J: TRBJ2-1; CDR3: ASTEGQGVDEQF
size: .; V: TRBV5-1; J: TRBJ1-4; CDR3: ASSPEGQTAEKLF
size: .; V: TRBV6-5; J: TRBJ1-5; CDR3: ASSPDLSNQPQH
size: .; V: TRBV28; J: TRBJ1-2; CDR3: ASSSETGGSSGYT
size: .; V: TRBV7-2; J: TRBJ2-7; CDR3: ASSRDRITYEQY
size: .; V: TRBV7-6; J: TRBJ2-1; CDR3: ASSLALWEAYNEQF
size: few; V: TRBV4-3; J: TRBJ1-1; CDR3: ASSIHQGTEAF
size: .; V: TRBV6-1; J: TRBJ2-7; CDR3: ASSEEDSSYEQY
size: .; V: TRBV4-2; J: TRBJ1-4; CDR3: ASSQNGGDEKLF
size: .; V: TRBV11-3; J: TRBJ2-7; CDR3: ASSLGQGHEQY
size: .; V: TRBV2; J: TRBJ1-4; CDR3: ASRADRGDEKLF
size: .; V: TRBV3-1/TRBV3-2; J: TRBJ2-7; CDR3: ASSPRLAGAYEQY
size: .; V: TRBV29-1; J: TRBJ1-1; CDR3: SGERQGNTEAF
size: .; V: TRBV7-2; J: TRBJ2-7; CDR3: ASSSPGTLNYEQY
size: .; V: TRBV5-1; J: TRBJ1-6; CDR3: ASRSEGGYSPLH
size: .; V: TRBV29-1; J: TRBJ1-1; CDR3: SMGQAYTEAF
size: .; V: TRBV7-8; J: TRBJ2-5; CDR3: ASSRSGYGGETQY
size: .; V: TRBV5-1; J: TRBJ1-4; CDR3: ASSLGQGPTTNEKLF
size: .; V: TRBV6-7; J: TRBJ1-3; CDR3: ASSYPQDSSSGNTIY
size: .; V: TRBV6-5; J: TRBJ2-5; CDR3: ASSNSGIQETQY
size: .; V: TRBV6-4; J: TRBJ1-1; CDR3: ASSSDSGTEAF
size: .; V: TRBV3-1/TRBV3-2; J: TRBJ1-1; CDR3: ASSQEERSEAF
size: few; V: TRBV19; J: TRBJ1-5; CDR3: AGSLRGGDQPQH
size: .; V: TRBV12-3/TRBV12-4; J: TRBJ1-2; CDR3: ASSFKGVGGYT
size: .; V: TRBV7-3; J: TRBJ2-2; CDR3: ASSLLAGGFGNTGELF
size: .; V: TRBV3-1/TRBV3-2; J: TRBJ2-1; CDR3: ASNQQGGTYNEQF
size: .; V: TRBV27; J: TRBJ1-2; CDR3: ASSPQVSYGYT
size: .; V: TRBV7-3; J: TRBJ2-3; CDR3: ASSSQPGQSTDTQY
size: .; V: TRBV28; J: TRBJ1-2; CDR3: ASSLEGYGYT
size: .; V: TRBV9; J: TRBJ1-3; CDR3: ASSPRTGSGNTIY
size: .; V: TRBV28; J: TRBJ1-2; CDR3: ASSYTGKGSYGYT
size: .; V: TRBV11-2; J: TRBJ2-7; CDR3: ASSVSGGLAVEQY
size: .; V: TRBV10-1; J: TRBJ1-5; CDR3: ASSEGGRINQPQH
size: .; V: TRBV11-2; J: TRBJ2-7; CDR3: ASSLGLHPTYEQY